The rows below give T cell receptor beta chains drawn from one sample of a study of response to subunit inactivated influenza vaccine. In TCRdb, the RT-PCR reads were re-called with MiXCR into one record per CDR3 protein. Among approximately 500,000 distinct CDR3 sequences listed, under 25% were seen once. These data also formed part of another study, on T cells expressing NK-cell markers.

Sequencing used CD4+ T cells sorted from PBMCs, obtained roughly 12 days after vaccination. These receptors were collected from a middle-aged man who received an inactivated influenza vaccine. The CDR3 runs from the conserved cysteine through the conserved F or W. Fields, in order: clone size, CDR3 length, J gene, V gene, D gene, CDR3 protein, CDR3 DNA. A D gene is named only where the DNA matches it firmly. Size is stated for part of the rows, as once, few or many counts, or as a class when the clone is expanded.

size: NA; length: 15; J: TRBJ2-3; V: TRBV7-2; D: TRBD2; CDR3: CAATLTSGSPDTQYF; DNA: TGTGCAGCAACCCTGACTAGCGGGAGCCCAGATACGCAGTATTTT
size: NA; length: 19; J: TRBJ2-3; V: TRBV4-3; D: NA; CDR3: CASSQEAPRGPAVTDTQYF; DNA: TGCGCCAGCAGCCAAGAAGCCCCCCGAGGGCCGGCAGTAACAGATACGCAGTATTTT
size: NA; length: 14; J: TRBJ2-1; V: TRBV7-8; D: NA; CDR3: CASSPFEAYNEQFF; DNA: TGTGCCAGCAGCCCCTTTGAGGCTTACAATGAGCAGTTCTTC
size: NA; length: 14; J: TRBJ1-6; V: TRBV11-2; D: NA; CDR3: CASSPPSQNSPLHF; DNA: TGTGCCAGCAGCCCGCCTTCCCAGAATTCACCCCTCCACTTT
size: NA; length: 19; J: TRBJ2-1; V: TRBV24-1; D: TRBD2; CDR3: CATSDSGTSGRNSYNEQFF; DNA: TGTGCCACCAGTGATTCCGGGACTAGCGGGAGGAACTCCTACAATGAGCAGTTCTTC
size: NA; length: 15; J: TRBJ2-1; V: TRBV11-1; D: NA; CDR3: CASSPPGAGYNEQFF; DNA: TGTGCCAGCAGCCCCCCGGGAGCTGGCTACAATGAGCAGTTCTTC
size: few; length: 12; J: TRBJ2-7; V: TRBV7-2; D: TRBD1; CDR3: CASSLTGIEQYF; DNA: TGTGCCAGCAGCTTGACAGGGATCGAGCAGTACTTC
size: few; length: 13; J: TRBJ2-1; V: TRBV10-3; D: NA; CDR3: CAIGHRVLGEQFF; DNA: TGTGCCATCGGTCACAGGGTGCTAGGTGAGCAGTTCTTC
size: NA; length: 11; J: TRBJ1-2; V: TRBV12-3/TRBV12-4; D: NA; CDR3: CASSGTIGYTF; DNA: TGTGCCAGCAGCGGGACAATTGGCTACACCTTC
size: many; length: 15; J: TRBJ1-2; V: TRBV2; D: TRBD1; CDR3: CASSTDRVANYGYTF; DNA: TGTGCCAGCAGCACGGACAGGGTGGCTAACTATGGCTACACCTTC
size: few; length: 14; J: TRBJ1-1; V: TRBV29-1; D: NA; CDR3: CSVVNRGTNTEAFF; DNA: TGCAGCGTTGTTAATCGGGGAACGAACACTGAAGCTTTCTTT
size: few; length: 14; J: TRBJ2-1; V: TRBV28; D: TRBD1; CDR3: CASSFETGVNEQFF; DNA: TGTGCCAGCAGTTTTGAGACAGGGGTCAATGAGCAGTTCTTC
size: NA; length: 13; J: TRBJ2-5; V: TRBV5-1; D: NA; CDR3: CASRFRIQETQYF; DNA: TGCGCCAGCAGGTTTCGGATCCAAGAGACCCAGTACTTC
size: NA; length: 15; J: TRBJ1-1; V: TRBV7-9; D: TRBD1; CDR3: CASSSGQGGDTEAFF; DNA: TGTGCCAGCAGCTCCGGACAGGGCGGGGACACTGAAGCTTTCTTT
size: NA; length: 16; J: TRBJ2-1; V: TRBV5-1; D: TRBD2; CDR3: CASSSITGTRWNEQFF; DNA: TGCGCCAGCAGCTCCATTACCGGGACTAGGTGGAATGAGCAGTTCTTC
size: NA; length: 11; J: TRBJ2-1; V: TRBV29-1; D: NA; CDR3: CSVVPYNEQFF; DNA: TGCAGCGTTGTTCCCTACAATGAGCAGTTCTTC
size: NA; length: 15; J: TRBJ2-7; V: TRBV11-1; D: TRBD2; CDR3: CASSLKLAGNHEQYF; DNA: TGTGCCAGCAGCTTAAAACTAGCGGGAAACCACGAGCAGTACTTC
size: NA; length: 14; J: TRBJ1-5; V: TRBV20-1; D: NA; CDR3: CSARAPLSNQPQHF; DNA: TGCAGTGCTAGAGCCCCCCTAAGCAATCAGCCCCAGCATTTT
size: few; length: 17; J: TRBJ2-7; V: TRBV3-1; D: TRBD2; CDR3: CASSQDRASGNLYEQYF; DNA: TGTGCCAGCAGCCAAGACCGGGCTAGCGGGAACTTATACGAGCAGTACTTC
size: NA; length: 12; J: TRBJ2-7; V: TRBV28; D: NA; CDR3: CASSFSGEGQYF; DNA: TGTGCCAGCAGTTTCTCTGGAGAAGGGCAGTACTTC
size: NA; length: 17; J: TRBJ2-7; V: TRBV5-1; D: TRBD1; CDR3: CASSLRPQDRDSYEQYF; DNA: TGCGCCAGCAGCTTGAGACCCCAGGACAGGGACTCCTACGAGCAGTACTTC
size: NA; length: 15; J: TRBJ1-6; V: TRBV12-3/TRBV12-4; D: NA; CDR3: CASSSLTGPNSPLHF; DNA: TGTGCCAGCAGTTCGCTTACAGGCCCGAATTCACCCCTCCACTTT
size: few; length: 14; J: TRBJ2-7; V: TRBV28; D: TRBD1; CDR3: CASCNSGQTYEQYF; DNA: TGTGCCAGCTGTAATTCGGGACAGACCTACGAGCAGTACTTC
size: NA; length: 12; J: TRBJ2-1; V: TRBV7-9; D: TRBD1; CDR3: CASSRTGLRQFF; DNA: TGTGCCAGCAGCCGGACAGGGCTACGACAGTTCTTC
size: NA; length: 20; J: TRBJ1-5; V: TRBV20-1; D: NA; CDR3: CSARDWGLVQTPNSNQPQHF; DNA: TGCAGTGCTAGAGATTGGGGGTTGGTACAGACCCCCAATAGCAATCAGCCCCAGCATTTT
size: NA; length: 12; J: TRBJ2-3; V: TRBV20-1; D: NA; CDR3: CSASNTGNTQYF; DNA: TGCAGTGCTAGCAATACAGGGAACACGCAGTATTTT
size: NA; length: 15; J: TRBJ1-3; V: TRBV5-1; D: NA; CDR3: CASSLERGSGNTIYF; DNA: TGCGCCAGCAGCTTGGAAAGGGGCTCAGGAAACACCATATATTTT
size: many; length: 21; J: TRBJ2-1; V: TRBV6-2/TRBV6-3; D: TRBD2; CDR3: CASSYPTRGTSGSISNNEQFF; DNA: TGTGCCAGCAGTTACCCCACGAGGGGGACTAGCGGGAGTATTAGCAACAATGAGCAGTTCTTC
size: NA; length: 17; J: TRBJ2-2; V: TRBV7-8; D: NA; CDR3: CASRPTRVRGRFGELFF; DNA: TGTGCCAGCAGGCCTACCCGGGTCCGGGGGCGGTTCGGGGAGCTGTTTTTT
size: few; length: 12; J: TRBJ2-7; V: TRBV20-1; D: NA; CDR3: CSAAGGTYEQYF; DNA: TGCAGTGCTGCCGGCGGGACCTACGAGCAGTACTTC
size: NA; length: 13; J: TRBJ2-1; V: TRBV25-1; D: TRBD1; CDR3: CASGGQGNRGQFF; DNA: TGTGCCAGCGGAGGACAGGGGAATCGGGGGCAGTTCTTC
size: NA; length: 13; J: TRBJ1-2; V: TRBV30; D: NA; CDR3: CAWSVRNKGLRTF; DNA: TGTGCCTGGAGTGTACGGAATAAGGGTCTGCGCACCTTC
size: NA; length: 13; J: TRBJ1-2; V: TRBV28; D: NA; CDR3: CASSPRTEDGYTF; DNA: TGTGCCAGCAGTCCGCGGACCGAAGATGGCTACACCTTC
size: NA; length: 14; J: TRBJ2-1; V: TRBV7-6; D: TRBD2; CDR3: CASSSTSGGVEQFF; DNA: TGTGCCAGCAGCAGTACTAGCGGGGGCGTTGAGCAGTTCTTC
size: NA; length: 12; J: TRBJ2-7; V: TRBV20-1; D: NA; CDR3: CSASYYEYEQYF; DNA: TGCAGTGCTAGTTACTACGAATACGAGCAGTACTTC
size: few; length: 17; J: TRBJ1-5; V: TRBV7-8; D: NA; CDR3: CASSLAAPGFSVQPQHF; DNA: TGTGCCAGCAGCTTAGCTGCCCCAGGGTTTTCAGTTCAGCCCCAGCATTTT
size: NA; length: 15; J: TRBJ2-3; V: TRBV7-2; D: TRBD2; CDR3: CASSVLAGRTDTQYF; DNA: TGTGCCAGCAGCGTACTAGCGGGACGCACAGATACGCAGTATTTT
size: NA; length: 13; J: TRBJ1-2; V: TRBV2; D: NA; CDR3: CASIGTTTYGYTF; DNA: TGTGCCAGCATAGGGACAACCACCTATGGCTACACCTTC
size: many; length: 12; J: TRBJ2-5; V: TRBV28; D: TRBD1; CDR3: CASREGAETQYF; DNA: TGTGCCAGTCGAGAGGGGGCAGAGACCCAGTACTTC
size: NA; length: 18; J: TRBJ2-1; V: TRBV7-6; D: TRBD1; CDR3: CASSLNPLVGQGSNEQFF; DNA: TGTGCCAGCAGTCTCAATCCCCTCGTGGGACAGGGTAGTAATGAGCAGTTCTTC
size: NA; length: 14; J: TRBJ1-1; V: TRBV5-6; D: NA; CDR3: CASSLPEPNSEAFF; DNA: TGTGCCAGCAGCTTGCCGGAACCGAATTCTGAAGCTTTCTTT
size: once; length: 13; J: TRBJ1-6; V: TRBV28; D: TRBD1; CDR3: CATRQGSHSPLHF; DNA: TGTGCCACCCGACAGGGTTCTCATTCACCCCTCCACTTT
size: few; length: 16; J: TRBJ1-2; V: TRBV4-3; D: NA; CDR3: CASSQEWGPSIKGYTF; DNA: TGCGCCAGCAGCCAAGAGTGGGGCCCCTCGATTAAAGGCTACACCTTC
size: few; length: 15; J: TRBJ2-4; V: TRBV3-1; D: TRBD2; CDR3: CASGLAGAVKNIQYF; DNA: TGTGCCAGTGGACTAGCGGGGGCCGTCAAAAACATTCAGTACTTC
size: NA; length: 15; J: TRBJ2-3; V: TRBV20-1; D: NA; CDR3: CSATAGTLGTDTQYF; DNA: TGCAGTGCTACGGCCGGGACCTTGGGCACAGATACGCAGTATTTT
size: NA; length: 14; J: TRBJ2-2; V: TRBV9; D: NA; CDR3: CASSVDPNTGELFF; DNA: TGTGCCAGCAGCGTAGATCCGAACACCGGGGAGCTGTTTTTT
size: NA; length: 16; J: TRBJ2-5; V: TRBV7-2; D: NA; CDR3: CASSRRWGLGGETQYF; DNA: TGTGCCAGCAGCCGACGATGGGGGCTTGGTGGGGAGACCCAGTACTTC
size: NA; length: 14; J: TRBJ2-5; V: TRBV5-8; D: TRBD2; CDR3: CASRQRGGQETQYF; DNA: TGTGCCAGCAGACAGCGGGGGGGTCAAGAGACCCAGTACTTC
size: NA; length: 14; J: TRBJ2-3; V: TRBV29-1; D: NA; CDR3: CSVAFRQDADTQYF; DNA: TGCAGCGTTGCTTTTAGGCAGGATGCAGATACGCAGTATTTT
size: many; length: 11; J: TRBJ1-4; V: TRBV29-1; D: NA; CDR3: CSVFTGEKLFF; DNA: TGCAGCGTCTTCACAGGAGAAAAACTGTTTTTT
size: few; length: 15; J: TRBJ1-6; V: TRBV28; D: NA; CDR3: CASSLYPPSNSPLHF; DNA: TGTGCCAGCAGTTTATACCCCCCCAGTAATTCACCCCTCCACTTT